Sequencing of this T cell receptor beta chain was carried out in a study of tumor and adjacent non-tumor tissue in lung cancer. Study overall: Stage I to III disease affected about ten men and several women aged about 30 to 85.

No cell sorting was done before RNA was extracted from the tissue. More than 3 cm separated this lung sample from the edge of the tumor. Regarding the study as a whole: Normal lung showed higher cumulative top 100 clone frequency than tumor.

Comment on this clonotype: What it binds is not known. This clone may be a read error of a much larger clone one base away.

Three rounds of nested PCR, following a modified ARM-PCR protocol, produced the TCRbeta library. Using its own MiXCR run on the multiplex PCR reads, TCRdb lists one record per CDR3 protein. The data contain roughly 75,000 distinct CDR3 sequences, roughly 75% of them seen just once; the ten biggest clones take up roughly a quarter. This clonotype was sampled from a woman between 45 and 65 years old with non-small cell lung cancer. Source material: distant non-tumor lung tissue.

CDR3 sequence reads: CASSPGTAQETQCF. The CDR3 DNA sequence: TGTGCCAGCAGTCCTGGGACAGCTCAAGAGACCCAGTGCTTC. The chain uses TRBV6-6 and TRBJ2-5; 7 bases are a match to TRBD1. The CDR3 extends over 14 amino acids. The germline V gene encodes CDR1 MNHNY and CDR2 SVGAGI (reference sequence).